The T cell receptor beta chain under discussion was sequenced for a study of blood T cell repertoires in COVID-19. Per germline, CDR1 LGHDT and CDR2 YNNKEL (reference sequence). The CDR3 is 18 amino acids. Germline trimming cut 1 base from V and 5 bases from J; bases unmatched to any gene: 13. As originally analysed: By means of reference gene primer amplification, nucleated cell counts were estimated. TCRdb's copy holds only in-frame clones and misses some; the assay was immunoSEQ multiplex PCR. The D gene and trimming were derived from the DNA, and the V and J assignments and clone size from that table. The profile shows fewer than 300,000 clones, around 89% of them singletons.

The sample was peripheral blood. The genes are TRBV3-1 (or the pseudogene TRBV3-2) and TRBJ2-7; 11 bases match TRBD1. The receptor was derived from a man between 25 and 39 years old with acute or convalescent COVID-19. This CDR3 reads CASSQVMDRGRLRNEQYF. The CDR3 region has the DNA TGTGCCAGCAGCCAAGTTATGGACAGGGGGCGGTTGAGGAACGAGCAGTACTTC.